This TCR beta chain was captured in a study of post-analysis software for immune sequencing data. As for the study in general: Progressive-relapsing, secondary progressive and relapsing-remitting multiple sclerosis were among the disease courses included.

Looked up from germline, CDR1 is LGHNA and CDR2 is YSLEER. The CDR3 runs to 14 residues. Trimming took 3 bases from V and 4 from J, leaving 12 bases between them. Sequencing libraries made from TCR beta cDNA carried unique molecular identifiers. T cells numbering about 0.85 to 11 million gave rise to around 460,000 cDNA molecules. TCRdb reanalysed the PCR reads using MiXCR and keeps one entry per CDR3 protein. This table has about 800,000 distinct CDR3 sequences, less than 35% appearing once. Findings and caveats of the study: Compared with controls, patients showed significantly lower normalized Chao1 diversity. With TRBV5-6, TRBV5-1 and TRBV20-1 included, about five TRBV segments were more frequent in patients than in controls. Batch-matched samples strongly co-clustered by F measure.

This clonotype was seen only a few times. Its matching antigen is unknown. This clonotype was obtained from a girl under 18 with multiple sclerosis. The sequenced sample consisted of blood. The chain recombines TRBV4-3 with TRBJ2-5; maybe TRBD2 (6 bases). The CDR3: CASSQEGLAETQYF. The CDR3 bases are TGCGCCAGCAGCCAGGAGGGTTTAGCAGAGACCCAGTACTTC.